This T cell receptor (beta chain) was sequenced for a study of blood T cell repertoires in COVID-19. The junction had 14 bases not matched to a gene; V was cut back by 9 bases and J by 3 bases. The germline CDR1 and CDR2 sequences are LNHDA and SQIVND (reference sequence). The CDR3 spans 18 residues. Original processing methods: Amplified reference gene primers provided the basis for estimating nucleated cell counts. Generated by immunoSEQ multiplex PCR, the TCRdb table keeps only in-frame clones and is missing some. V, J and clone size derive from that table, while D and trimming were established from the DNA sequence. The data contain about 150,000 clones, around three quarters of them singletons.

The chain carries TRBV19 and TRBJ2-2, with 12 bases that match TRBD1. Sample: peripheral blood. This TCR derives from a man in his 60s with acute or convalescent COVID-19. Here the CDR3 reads CASTATPGQGAHTGELFF. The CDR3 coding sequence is TGTGCCAGCACGGCGACTCCGGGACAGGGGGCACACACCGGGGAGCTGTTTTTT.